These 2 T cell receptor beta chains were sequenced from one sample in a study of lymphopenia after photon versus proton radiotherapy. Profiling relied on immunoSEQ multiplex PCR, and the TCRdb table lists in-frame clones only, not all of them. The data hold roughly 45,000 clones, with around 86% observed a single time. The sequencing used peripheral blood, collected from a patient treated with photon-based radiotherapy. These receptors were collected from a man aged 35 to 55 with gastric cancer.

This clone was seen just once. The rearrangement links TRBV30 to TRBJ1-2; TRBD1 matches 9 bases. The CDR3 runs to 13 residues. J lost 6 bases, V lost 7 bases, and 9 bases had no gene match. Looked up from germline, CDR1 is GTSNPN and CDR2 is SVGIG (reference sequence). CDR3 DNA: TGTGCCTCCTATACAGGGGGCGTCGATGGCTACACCTTC. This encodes CASYTGGVDGYTF.

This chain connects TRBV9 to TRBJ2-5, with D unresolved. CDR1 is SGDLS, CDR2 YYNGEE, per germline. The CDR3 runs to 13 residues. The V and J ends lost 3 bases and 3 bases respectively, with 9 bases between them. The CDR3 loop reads CASSDGVEETQYF. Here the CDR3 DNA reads TGTGCCAGCAGCGATGGGGTGGAAGAGACCCAGTACTTC.